This entry lists 5 T cell receptor beta chains sequenced from one sample in a study of shared clonotypes between healthy human individuals. Using immunoSEQ multiplex PCR, the repertoire was profiled, and TCRdb retains in-frame clones only, with some absent. Of 2.5 million or so clones listed, approximately 90% are singletons. Sequencing input: naive CD4+ T cells sorted from blood. Subset described: CD45RA+ positively selected. The source of these receptors is a man between 18 and 35 years old in good health.

The chain has TRBV5-1 and TRBJ1-4, with D hard to call. The V end was cut by 0 bases, the J end by 5 bases, with 11 bases between. CDR1 and CDR2 (germline): SGHRS, YFSETQ. This CDR3 spans 15 amino acids. This CDR3 is CASSLDRSLNEKLFF. The CDR3 nucleotides are TGCGCCAGCAGCTTGGACCGCTCCTTAAATGAAAAACTGTTTTTT.

This chain joins TRBV5-1 and TRBJ1-2, with 12 nucleotides matching TRBD1. Germline V CDR1 and CDR2: SGHRS, YFSETQ. The CDR3 contains 14 residues. V was pared by 4 bases and J by 7 bases, with 5 bases of the junction left unmatched. CDR3 in DNA: TGCGCCAGCAGCGGGACAGGGGGCGTTTTTGGCTACACCTTC. This encodes CASSGTGGVFGYTF.

This clone has a single count. The J gene is TRBJ2-1, the V gene TRBV4-1, with TRBD2 identical over 7 bases. Germline lookup yields CDR1 MGHRA and CDR2 YSYEKL. V lost 0 bases and J lost 5; bases outside the gene matches: 7. This CDR3 contains 16 residues. CDR3 bases: TGCGCCAGCAGCCAAGATTTAGCGGGCCAAAACAATGAGCAGTTCTTC. Its protein is CASSQDLAGQNNEQFF.

The J gene is TRBJ2-7, the V gene TRBV6-6; 10 bases line up with TRBD1. The V gene's germline CDR1 is MNHNY and CDR2 SVGAGI (reference sequence). V trimming: 6 bases; J trimming: 3 bases; junction bases outside the gene matches: 8. CDR3 length: 15 amino acids. In DNA, the CDR3 is TGTGCCAGCAGAAGATGGACAGGGGGTTTCTACGAGCAGTACTTC. Protein sequence: CASRRWTGGFYEQYF.

The genes are TRBV30 and TRBJ1-1; D not certain. The CDR3 contains 12 residues. Trimming took 4 bases from V and 4 from J, leaving 10 bases between them. Germline V gene lookup returns CDR1 GTSNPN and CDR2 SVGIG (reference sequence). CDR3 residues: CAWNHWGTEAFF. In DNA form, the CDR3 reads TGTGCCTGGAACCACTGGGGCACTGAAGCTTTCTTT.